This T cell receptor beta chain appears in the sequencing data of a study of identical twins. Study observations and caveats: Modelling approaches yielded underestimates of out-of-frame TCR alpha sharing between monozygotic twins.

TCRdb re-analysed the 5' RACE reads in MiXCR, keeping a single row per CDR3 protein. The table has under 800,000 distinct CDR3 sequences, around 20% seen once. The length of the CDR3 is 16 residues. The V end lost 5 bases, the J end lost 3 bases, and 17 bases lay between the germline ends. CDR1 SGHVS and CDR2 FNYEAQ come from the germline V gene. A few counts support this clonotype. Its antigen is undetermined. The same data also went into a second study, on T cells expressing NK-cell markers.

The chain combines TRBV7-6 with TRBJ2-1; a weak D match, TRBD1 (5 bases). The TCR originated in a woman in her late teens or twenties in good health. Source material: PBMCs. CDR3 loop: CASSGRLRDSYNEQFF. DNA for the CDR3: TGTGCCAGCAGCGGGCGTTTGAGAGACAGCTACAATGAGCAGTTCTTC.